The T cell receptor beta chain under discussion was sequenced for a study of cytomegalovirus exposure and HLA in healthy donors. Study-wide background: A data release that came early held approximately 85 million unique TCRs from HLA-typed donors.

Study-level findings and limits: HLA alleles were associated with fewer than 20,000 TCR beta sequences in a later analysis at 0.05 false discovery rate. Presence/absence analyses supposed approximately even sequencing depth among donors.

Comments on this clone: Its antigen is currently unknown.

Vbeta (60) and Jbeta (13) primers were used in the PCR. This table comes from immunoSEQ multiplex PCR, and its TCRdb copy is limited to in-frame clones, with some not included. The sample table sets out tens of thousands of clones. The TCR was taken from a man aged 25 to 40 in good health and CMV-seronegative. Sequencing input: PBMCs.

The CDR3 loop reads CASSLVSVDEQYF. The CDR3 DNA reads TGTGCCAGCAGCTTGGTATCTGTTGACGAGCAGTACTTC. The chain recombines TRBV5-6 with TRBJ2-7; D is ambiguous. CDR1 and CDR2 (germline): SGHDT, YYEEEE. The CDR3 loop spans 13 amino acids. Trimming left V 0 bases short and J 5 bases short, with 9 bases between.